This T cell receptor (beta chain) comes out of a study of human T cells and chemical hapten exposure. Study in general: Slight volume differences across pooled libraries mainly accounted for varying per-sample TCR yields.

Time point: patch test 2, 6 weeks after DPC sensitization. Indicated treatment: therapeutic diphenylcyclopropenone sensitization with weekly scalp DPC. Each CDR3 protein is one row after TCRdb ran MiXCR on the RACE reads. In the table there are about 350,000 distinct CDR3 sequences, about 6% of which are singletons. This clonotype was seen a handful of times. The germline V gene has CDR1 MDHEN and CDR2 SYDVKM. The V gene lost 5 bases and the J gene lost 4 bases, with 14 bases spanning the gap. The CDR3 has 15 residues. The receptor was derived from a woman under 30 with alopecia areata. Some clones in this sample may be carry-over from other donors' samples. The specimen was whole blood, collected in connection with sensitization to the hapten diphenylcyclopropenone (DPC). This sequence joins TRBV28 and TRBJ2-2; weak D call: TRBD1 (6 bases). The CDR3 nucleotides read TGTGCCAGCAGTGACACGACAGGAACCACCGGGGAGCTGTTTTTT. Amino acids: CASSDTTGTTGELFF.